This TCR beta chain was recorded in a study of blood T cell repertoires in COVID-19. Looking at the study overall: Collection of acute and convalescent COVID-19 samples took place in the United States, Italy and Spain. The analysed material was cDNA or gDNA that came from T cells, B-cell-depleted T cells, or PBMCs.

Per the original data handling: Reference gene primer amplification gave estimated nucleated cell counts. The protocol was immunoSEQ multiplex PCR, while the TCRdb copy is restricted to in-frame clones and leaves out a portion. That table gives V, J and clone size, and the DNA gave D and trimming. This sample has over 250,000 clones, with approximately 83% found just once. CDR1 and CDR2 (germline): SGHTA, FQGNSA. Trimming cost V 2 bases and J 5 bases, with 13 bases left between them. The CDR3 has 14 amino acids. This clone was seen only a few times. The sequenced sample consisted of peripheral blood. The origin of this receptor is a woman aged 70-85 years with acute or convalescent COVID-19. The chain carries TRBV7-2 and TRBJ2-7, with D possibly TRBD2 on 5 matching bases. CDR3 protein: CASSLFRGSNEQYF. The CDR3 DNA reads TGTGCCAGCAGCTTATTTCGGGGATCGAACGAGCAGTACTTC.